The 3 T cell receptor beta chains presented below share a single source sample, sequenced in a study of blood T cell repertoires in COVID-19. Assay used: immunoSEQ multiplex PCR; TCRdb lists only in-frame clones, some missing. The sample consists of tens of thousands of clones, about 89% of them appearing once. The specimen sequenced was peripheral blood. These receptors were taken from a man aged 55 to 70 with active or convalescent COVID-19.

The rearrangement joins TRBV5-8 to TRBJ2-3; 13 bases are a match to TRBD2. Trimming at V came to 4 bases and at J to 5 bases, leaving 4 bases not matched to a gene. Looked up from germline, CDR1 is SGHTS and CDR2 is YDEGEE. This CDR3 has 15 residues. For the CDR3, the DNA is TGTGCCAGCAGCACTAGCGGGGGGGCAGGAGATACGCAGTATTTT. This codes for CASSTSGGAGDTQYF.

The chain has TRBV5-1 and TRBJ2-2; unclear D gene. Trimming shortened V by 3 bases and J by 1 base, and 4 bases separated the two germline ends. The CDR3 consists of 13 residues. CDR1 and CDR2 from the germline V gene are SGHRS and YFSETQ. In DNA, the CDR3 is TGCGCCAGCAGCTCCGGGAACACCGGGGAGCTGTTTTTT. Translating it yields CASSSGNTGELFF.

The chain is built from TRBV6-5 and TRBJ1-2; D ambiguous. Germline assignment: CDR1 MNHEY and CDR2 SVGAGI. V was clipped by 7 bases and J by 6 bases, with 18 bases between them. CDR3 size: 14 residues. In DNA form, the CDR3 reads TGTGCCAGCACCCAGACGGGAGGGTCTAATGGCTACACCTTC. It encodes CASTQTGGSNGYTF.